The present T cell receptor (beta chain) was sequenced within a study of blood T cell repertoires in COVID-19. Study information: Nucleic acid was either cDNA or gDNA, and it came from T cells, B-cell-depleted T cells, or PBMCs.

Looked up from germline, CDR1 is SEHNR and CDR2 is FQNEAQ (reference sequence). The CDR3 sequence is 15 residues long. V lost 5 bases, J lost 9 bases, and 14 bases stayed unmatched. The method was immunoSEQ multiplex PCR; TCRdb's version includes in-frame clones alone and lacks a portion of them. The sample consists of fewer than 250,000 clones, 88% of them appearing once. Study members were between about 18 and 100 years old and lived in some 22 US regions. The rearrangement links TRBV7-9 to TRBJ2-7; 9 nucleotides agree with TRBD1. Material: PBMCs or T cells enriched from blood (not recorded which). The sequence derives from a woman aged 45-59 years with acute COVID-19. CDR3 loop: CASSQPSDGGQGQYF. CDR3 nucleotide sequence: TGTGCCAGCAGCCAACCCTCAGATGGGGGACAGGGGCAGTACTTC.